One sample yielded the 2 T cell receptor beta chains listed below, sequenced in a study of regulatory T cells in long-lasting Graves disease. Researchers made TCR beta libraries by using iRepertoire HTBI primers and running Arm-PCR on CDR3 regions. TCRdb fed the multiplex PCR reads into MiXCR, producing one record per CDR3 protein. There are about 320,000 distinct CDR3 sequences in the sample; approximately 20% occur only once, and more than 35% lies in the top ten. Indicated time point: newly diagnosed GD, antithyroid drugs for less than 3 months. From RNA extracted from PBMCs, the TCR library was made. This specimen was peripheral blood mononuclear cells (PBMCs), taken at new diagnosis, from a patient treated with antithyroid drugs. The receptors were sampled from a female donor with Graves disease.

This clonotype was seen repeatedly, ten times or more. The rearrangement joins TRBV27 to TRBJ2-1; D is undetermined. This CDR3 spans 13 amino acids. Germline CDR1 reads MNHEY; CDR2 reads SMNVEV (reference sequence). V was clipped by 4 bases and J by 8 bases, with 12 bases between them. CDR3 residues: CASSSRSPYEQFF. The CDR3 DNA reads as TGTGCCAGCAGTTCCAGGAGCCCATATGAGCAGTTCTTC.

There are a few counts of this clonotype. A junction end diverges from the germline sequence, so it may reflect a read error. The chain employs TRBV7-6 and TRBJ1-3, with D perhaps matching TRBD1 (6 bases). CDR3 size: 16 residues. Germline V lookup: CDR1 SGHVS, CDR2 FNYEAQ. The chain's CDR3 is CASSLGGPNSGNTIYF. The CDR3 coding sequence is TGTGCTAGCAGCTTAGGGGGACCAAACTCTGGAAACACCATATATTTT.